This T cell receptor beta chain was identified during a study of STAT5B mutations in CD4+ large granular lymphocyte leukemia. Findings and caveats of the study: TRBV06-family usage was enriched in top patient clones (8/27) versus controls (2/35).

The junction had 7 bases not matched to a gene; V was cut back by 4 bases and J by 3 bases. The CDR3 covers 15 residues. Germline assignment: CDR1 SGHDT and CDR2 YYEEEE. Buffy coats from healthy blood donors served as controls. TCRdb's copy holds only in-frame clones and misses some; the assay was immunoSEQ multiplex PCR. The repertoire holds some 30,000 clones, with around 70% as singletons. Regarding this clone: Antigen unknown.

The chain couples TRBV5-6 to TRBJ2-5; TRBD1 matches at 9 bases. The clonotype was recovered from a human donor in good health. The source material was CD4+ T cells from blood buffy coats. The DNA of the CDR3 is TGTGCCAGCAGCCCGGACAGGGGAGGGGAAGAGACCCAGTACTTC. Amino acid sequence: CASSPDRGGEETQYF.